The 11 T cell receptor beta chains below were found in one sample sequenced in a study of T cells after yellow fever vaccination. TCRdb re-called the 5' RACE reads with MiXCR, one entry per CDR3 protein. This sample yields 600,000 to 750,000 distinct CDR3 sequences, of which 9% to 15% are seen a single time; 15% belongs to the top ten. Sequencing was performed on PBMCs, taken on the day of the yellow fever booster vaccination. Receptors were obtained from a man aged 25 to 40 who received the YFV17D yellow fever vaccine.

This clonotype was recorded a few times. CDR3 bases: TGTGCCAGCAGCTTAGCCCCGGGTGGGTTACCCACAGATACGCAGTATTTT. It encodes CASSLAPGGLPTDTQYF. The genes are TRBV7-2 and TRBJ2-3; no clear D. V lost 0 bases to trimming and J lost 2 bases, with 15 bases between them. The length of the CDR3 is 17 residues. CDR1 and CDR2 (germline): SGHTA, FQGNSA.

The sample holds a few counts of this clonotype. The CDR3 coding sequence is TGTGCCTGGAGTCCAGGGGGCATGTCCTACGAGCAGTACTTC. This sequence encodes CAWSPGGMSYEQYF. The chain employs TRBV30 and TRBJ2-7; 8 bases are shared with TRBD1. J gave up 1 base and V 2 bases, and 4 bases lay outside the gene matches. Looked up from germline, CDR1 is GTSNPN and CDR2 is SVGIG (reference sequence). There are 14 residues in the CDR3.

The chain couples TRBV6-1 to TRBJ2-5; the D is unclear. The V gene lost 5 bases and the J gene lost 2 bases, with 12 bases spanning the gap. Germline V lookup: CDR1 MNHNS, CDR2 SASEGT. CDR3 length: 14 amino acids. The CDR3 coding sequence is TGTGCCAGCAGTCGAGCAAATCGGCAAGAGACCCAGTACTTC. Translating it yields CASSRANRQETQYF.

This clonotype was seen a handful of times. The chain couples TRBV6-2 or TRBV6-3 to TRBJ2-1, with TRBD2 identical over 10 bases. There are 17 residues in the CDR3. Trimming at V came to 4 bases and at J to 6 bases, leaving 12 bases not matched to a gene. CDR1 and CDR2 from the germline V gene are MNHEY and SVGEGT. CDR3 protein: CASSFHSSGRVPNEQFF. CDR3 sequence (DNA): TGTGCCAGCAGTTTTCACTCTAGCGGGAGAGTCCCCAATGAGCAGTTCTTC.

The chain recombines TRBV3-1 with TRBJ1-1; D unclear. Germline V gene lookup returns CDR1 LGHDT and CDR2 YNNKEL (reference sequence). V was shortened by 0 bases and J by 2 bases, with 10 bases between the two germline ends. The CDR3 totals 15 residues. The DNA of the CDR3 is TGTGCCAGCAGCCAAGATCTAGCGGCAAACACTGAAGCTTTCTTT. Translated, it gives CASSQDLAANTEAFF.

The chain is built from TRBV14 and TRBJ2-7, with D maybe TRBD2 (5 bases). CDR1 is SGHDN and CDR2 is FVKESK in the germline V gene. V was shortened by 0 bases and J by 3 bases, with 9 bases between the two germline ends. This CDR3 has 14 amino acids. CDR3 region: CASSQDGNFYEQYF. The CDR3 coding sequence is TGTGCCAGCAGCCAAGACGGGAACTTCTACGAGCAGTACTTC.

This clonotype was detected a few times. The chain uses TRBV12-3 or TRBV12-4 and TRBJ1-6, with D maybe TRBD1 (6 bases). Trimming took 3 bases from V and 9 from J, leaving 12 bases between them. The CDR3 totals 14 residues. The CDR3 protein is CASSFGGQSSPLHF. DNA for the CDR3: TGTGCCAGCAGTTTTGGGGGGCAGAGTTCACCCCTCCACTTT.

In this sample, this clonotype turned up a few times. The rearrangement links TRBV7-2 to TRBJ2-1; D gene uncertain. Trimming removed 5 bases at V and 4 bases at J, with 15 bases between. In germline, CDR1 is SGHTA, CDR2 FQGNSA. The CDR3 loop spans 15 amino acids. The CDR3 region has the DNA TGTGCCAGCAGCCCCCGGACCGACCCATACAATGAGCAGTTCTTC. As protein: CASSPRTDPYNEQFF.

V usage is TRBV6-1 and J usage is TRBJ2-2; perhaps D is TRBD1 or TRBD2 (5 bases each). This CDR3 region has 13 residues. With 6 bases removed from V and 7 bases from J, the gap between germline ends came to 12 bases. The germline V gene encodes CDR1 MNHNS and CDR2 SASEGT. Here the CDR3 DNA reads TGTGCCAGCAGCCGGGACGCTAACGGGGAGCTGTTTTTT. This codes for CASSRDANGELFF.

This clonotype has more than one count but fewer than ten. The gene calls are TRBV5-1 and TRBJ1-1; D remains unclear. Germline V lookup: CDR1 SGHRS, CDR2 YFSETQ. The CDR3 extends over 15 amino acids. The ends were cut back, 5 bases at V and 3 bases at J, with 17 bases in the middle. The CDR3 DNA reads TGCGCCAGCAGAGGTGGGAGTGGGGTGGACACTGAAGCTTTCTTT. Amino acid sequence: CASRGGSGVDTEAFF.

This clonotype showed up many times. The chain carries TRBV12-3 or TRBV12-4 and TRBJ2-1; 8 bases align to TRBD1. CDR3 length equals 14 residues. Germline trimming cut 3 bases from V and 6 bases from J; bases unmatched to any gene: 4. CDR3 in amino acids: CASSLDRAFNEQFF. The CDR3, as DNA: TGTGCCAGCAGTTTGGACAGGGCTTTCAATGAGCAGTTCTTC.